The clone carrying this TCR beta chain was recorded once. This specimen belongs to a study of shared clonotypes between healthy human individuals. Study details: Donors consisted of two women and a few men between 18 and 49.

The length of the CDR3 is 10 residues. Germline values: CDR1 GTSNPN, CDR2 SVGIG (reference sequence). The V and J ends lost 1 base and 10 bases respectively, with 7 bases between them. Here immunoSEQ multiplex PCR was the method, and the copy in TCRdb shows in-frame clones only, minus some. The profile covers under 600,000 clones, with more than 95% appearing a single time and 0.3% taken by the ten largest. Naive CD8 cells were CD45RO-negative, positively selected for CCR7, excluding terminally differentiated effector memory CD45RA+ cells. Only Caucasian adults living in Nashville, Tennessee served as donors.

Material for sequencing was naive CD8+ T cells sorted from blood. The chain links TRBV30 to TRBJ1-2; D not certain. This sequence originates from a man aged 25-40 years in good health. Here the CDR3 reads CAWSAKDYTF. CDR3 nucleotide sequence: TGTGCCTGGAGTGCCAAGGACTACACCTTC.